The following is a T cell receptor (beta chain) sequence with its context. Its antigen remains unknown. The data were obtained in a study of vaccination effects on CD4 cells after COVID-19. Profiling relied on immunoSEQ multiplex PCR, and the TCRdb table lists in-frame clones only, not all of them. The sample gives about 28,000 clones, about four fifths of which show up once; 30% is in the top ten. Whole-study results and caveats: The study dataset contains few convalescent patients and includes no early post-infection timepoints. Clones induced by infection and by vaccine showed marked clonal contraction late after vaccination. Of the vaccine-induced clones from healthy vaccinees, merely 1 of 255 recognized common cold coronaviruses as well.

Viral peptide pools were used in the ViraFEST assay to expand antigen-specific CD4+ T cells, and sequencing came afterward. CD4+ T cell isolation took place after 10 days of culture. Prior SARS-CoV-2 infection was absent in the vaccine recipients, as shown by negative nucleocapsid antibodies. V gave up 6 bases and J gave up 6 bases; unmatched junction bases: 4. The CDR3 spans 14 residues. Germline values: CDR1 MDHEN, CDR2 SYDVKM. The sequence derives from a human donor who received a COVID-19 vaccine. The chain employs TRBV28 and TRBJ2-1, with 11 bases aligning to TRBD2. Sequenced here: CD4+ T cells from PBMCs cultured with SARS-CoV-2 spike peptides, sampled before COVID-19 vaccination. CDR3 sequence: CASRYSGRANEQFF. DNA for the CDR3: TGTGCCAGCAGGTATAGCGGGAGGGCCAATGAGCAGTTCTTC.